Described below is a single T cell receptor (beta chain) sequence and its context. This entry is derived from a study of blood T cell repertoires in COVID-19. Across the study: From T cells, B-cell-depleted T cells, or PBMCs came the material, which was cDNA or gDNA.

This CDR3 is 15 amino acids long. Trimming removed 6 bases from V and 0 bases from J; junction bases left unmatched: 4. Looked up from germline, CDR1 is SNHLY and CDR2 is FYNNEI. Clinical history as reported by participants underpinned cohort assignment. A COVID-19 case was met by exposed participants within 2 weeks before study entry. Source study methods: Amplifying reference gene primers gave estimates of nucleated cell counts. The method was immunoSEQ multiplex PCR; TCRdb's version includes in-frame clones alone and lacks a portion of them. That table furnishes V, J and clone size, whereas the DNA furnished D and trimming. The sample consists of about 240,000 clones, approximately 83% of them appearing once.

This clonotype was obtained from a woman in her thirties or forties who had been exposed to COVID-19. V usage is TRBV2 and J usage is TRBJ2-7, with 11 bases matching TRBD2. Input material: PBMCs or T cells enriched from blood (not recorded which). The CDR3 protein is CASRVSGGASYEQYF. In nucleotides, the CDR3 is TGTGCCAGCAGGGTTAGCGGGGGGGCCTCCTACGAGCAGTACTTC. The full variable domain, with the rest looked up from reference TRBV2 and TRBJ2-7, is EPEVTQTPSHQVTQMGQEVILRCVPISNHLYFYWYRQILGQKVEFLVSFYNNEISEKSEIFDDQFSVERPDGSNFTLKIRSTKLEDSAMYFCASRVSGGASYEQYFGPGTRLTVT.